The 10 T cell receptor beta chains below were found in one sample sequenced in a study of blood T cell repertoires in COVID-19. The method was immunoSEQ multiplex PCR; TCRdb's version includes in-frame clones alone and lacks a portion of them. The table shows 150,000 to 200,000 clones, with 82% occurring only once. The sequencing sample was made of peripheral blood. The receptors stem from a woman over 75 with acute or convalescent COVID-19.

The V gene is TRBV18, the J gene TRBJ2-3; D not resolved. The V gene's germline CDR1 is KGHSH and CDR2 LQKENI. The CDR3 extends over 11 amino acids. Trimming cost V 5 bases and J 3 bases, with 3 bases left between them. DNA of the CDR3: TGTGCCAGCTCATCAACAGATACGCAGTATTTT. It is translated as CASSSTDTQYF. Drawing the rest from reference TRBV18 and TRBJ2-3, the complete variable domain is NAGVMQNPRHLVRRRGQEARLRCSPMKGHSHVYWYRQLPEEGLKFMVYLQKENIIDESGMPKERFSAEFPKEGPSILRIQQVVRGDSAAYFCASSSTDTQYFGPGTRLTVL.

J is TRBJ1-1 and V is TRBV5-1, with 7 bases that match TRBD1. Germline V gene data show CDR1 as SGHRS and CDR2 as YFSETQ. This CDR3 contains 15 residues. The ends lost 8 bases at V and 0 bases at J; junction bases unmatched: 10. In DNA form, the CDR3 reads TGCGCCAGTTCTCCCCCGGGACAGTTGAACACTGAAGCTTTCTTT. It encodes CASSPPGQLNTEAFF.

The rearrangement joins TRBV3-1 (or the pseudogene TRBV3-2) to TRBJ1-2; 7 bases are a match to TRBD1. V lost 5 bases to trimming and J lost 8 bases; unmatched junction nucleotides: 8. Germline-derived CDR1 and CDR2 are LGHDT and YNNKEL (reference sequence). CDR3 length: 13 residues. The CDR3 here is CASSSRTGRGYTF. The CDR3 DNA follows: TGTGCCAGCAGCTCTAGGACAGGTCGGGGCTACACCTTC.

This clone appeared a single time. An end of the junction does not agree with germline; a read error may underlie this. The gene calls are TRBV5-1 and TRBJ1-6; weak D call: TRBD1 (6 bases). Germline V gene sequence: CDR1 SGHRS, CDR2 YFSETQ. The CDR3 contains 14 residues. DNA of the CDR3: TGCGCGAGCAGGGGAACAGGGACTAATTCACCCCTCCACTTT. Protein: CASRGTGTNSPLHF. The full variable domain, completed using reference TRBV5-1 and TRBJ1-6, is KAGVTQTPRYLIKTRGQQVTLSCSPISGHRSVSWYQQTPGQGLQFLFEYFSETQRNKGNFPGRFSGRQFSNSRSEMNVSTLELGDSALYLCASRGTGTNSPLHFGNGTRLTVT.

The CDR3 region is CASSRGSTVGEQYF. The CDR3 DNA follows: TGTGCCAGCAGCCGCGGGTCCACAGTTGGCGAGCAGTACTTC. This chain links TRBV14 with TRBJ2-7; D possibly corresponds to TRBD2 (5 bases). The V end lost 4 bases, the J end lost 6 bases, and 16 bases lay between the germline ends. CDR1 is SGHDN, CDR2 FVKESK, per germline. The CDR3 length is 14 residues.

This clone showed up just a few times. CDR3 nucleotide sequence: TGTGCCCTGAAGGGACAGTACCTCTCTGGGGCCAACGTCCTGACTTTC. It encodes CALKGQYLSGANVLTF. The V call is TRBV30, the J call TRBJ2-6; 7 bases match TRBD1. Germline V gene lookup returns CDR1 GTSNPN and CDR2 SVGIG (reference sequence). V lost 8 bases and J lost 0; bases outside the gene matches: 10. This CDR3 comprises 16 residues. The whole variable domain, remainder taken from reference TRBV30 and TRBJ2-6, is SQTIHQWPATLVQPVGSPLSLECTVEGTSNPNLYWYRQAAGRGLQLLFYSVGIGQISSEVPQNLSASRPQDRQFILSSKKLLLSDSGFYLCALKGQYLSGANVLTFGAGSRLTVL.

This clone was seen only once. The gene calls are TRBV3-1 (or the pseudogene TRBV3-2) and TRBJ1-2, with 8 positions matching TRBD1. The CDR3 length is 14 residues. J lost 7 bases, V lost 1 base, and 5 bases had no gene match. Germline V gene lookup returns CDR1 LGHDT and CDR2 YNNKEL (reference sequence). The DNA of the CDR3 is TGTGCCAGCAGCCAAGCGGGACAGGAGAGTGGCTACACCTTC. Translated, it gives CASSQAGQESGYTF.

The rearrangement links TRBV19 to TRBJ2-7, with a possible D match to TRBD2 (6 bases). In germline, CDR1 is LNHDA, CDR2 SQIVND (reference sequence). The CDR3 has 15 residues. Trimming stripped 7 bases from V and 1 base from J, with 17 bases between. The CDR3 is CASTVTIAESYEQYF. As DNA, the CDR3 is TGTGCCAGTACCGTTACTATAGCGGAATCCTACGAGCAGTACTTC.

The V and J genes are TRBV6-5 and TRBJ2-7, with 10 positions matching TRBD1. J was trimmed by 3 bases and V by 4 bases; bases with no gene match: 6. This CDR3 region has 15 residues. Germline V gene data show CDR1 as MNHEY and CDR2 as SVGAGI. CDR3 amino acids: CASSSADRGIYEQYF. CDR3 nucleotides: TGTGCCAGCAGTTCCGCGGACAGGGGGATCTACGAGCAGTACTTC.

The chain has TRBV15 and TRBJ2-6; weak D call: TRBD1 (5 bases). CDR1 is LNHNV, CDR2 YYDKDF, per germline (reference sequence). This CDR3 is 16 amino acids long. V was trimmed by 4 bases and J by 0 bases, leaving 10 bases between them. The CDR3 is CATSTRRDSGANVLTF. The CDR3 DNA follows: TGTGCCACCAGCACTCGCAGGGACTCTGGGGCCAACGTCCTGACTTTC.